One sample yielded the 12 T cell receptor beta chains listed below, sequenced in a study of T-cell reconstitution after alpha-beta-depleted transplantation in children (dated by TCRdb to about 2016). Library preparation employed PCR. Instrument used: Illumina HiSeq 2500. TCR library preparation used molecular barcoding, with unique molecular identifiers applied to normalize quantification of the TCRbeta repertoire. The public reads were reanalyzed by TCRdb: fastp trimming at Q25, MiXCR alignment, in-frame beta chains only. Each entry is one CDR3 protein sequence, shown with its most common DNA and genes. This sample gives 280,000 or so distinct CDR3 sequences in total; about 9.9% of them show up just once. The ten most abundant clones make up 20% to 30% of the sample. According to the study, the label for this sample's treatment or condition signals: allogeneic hematopoietic cell transplantation with graft depleted of TCRalphabeta T cells and CD19 B cells.

The sequences come from peripheral blood, collected 180 days after TCRalphabeta/CD19-depleted stem cell transplant. Every receptor here comes from a male patient aged 2-15 years who had a stem cell transplant for chronic granulomatous disease, so the T cells may come from the graft donor.

To note about this clonotype: Being one base from a much bigger clone, this may be a read error. The chain employs TRBV20-1 and TRBJ2-5, with TRBD2 matching over 7 bases. The CDR3 extends over 15 amino acids. With 6 bases clipped from V and 4 bases from J, the junction kept 14 bases outside the gene matches. The V gene's germline CDR1 is DFQATT and CDR2 SNEGSKA (reference sequence). The CDR3 region has the DNA TGCAGTGCCCGGAACGTCCTAACGGGAGGAGAGACCCAGTACTTC. This gives the protein CSARNVLTGGETQYF.

CDR3 DNA: TGTGCCAGCAGCTTAGATCGATTTCCTCCTAGCGGGGGGATCGGGGAGCTGTTTTTT. Residues: CASSLDRFPPSGGIGELFF. This chain connects TRBV11-2 to TRBJ2-2; 11 bases map to TRBD2. Trimming removed 0 bases from V and 7 bases from J; junction bases left unmatched: 13. The germline gives CDR1 SGHAT, CDR2 FQNNGV. The CDR3 consists of 19 residues.

There are many counts of this clonotype. This chain joins TRBV20-1 and TRBJ1-2; 7 bases map to TRBD1. The germline V gene has CDR1 DFQATT and CDR2 SNEGSKA (reference sequence). V trimming: 3 bases; J trimming: 4 bases; junction bases outside the gene matches: 8. The CDR3 totals 14 residues. CDR3 protein: CSASGTRDSYGYTF. The CDR3 bases are TGCAGTGCTAGTGGAACCCGGGACAGCTATGGCTACACCTTC.

This clonotype appeared many times. This chain joins TRBV29-1 and TRBJ2-4; no firm D call. Trimming pared 3 bases from V and 0 bases from J, leaving 6 bases between. The germline gives CDR1 SQVTM, CDR2 ANQGSEA. This CDR3 comprises 13 residues. In nucleotides, the CDR3 is TGCAGCGTTGATGGGCTAGCCAAAAACATTCAGTACTTC. Translation gives CSVDGLAKNIQYF.

This clonotype was counted many times. This chain connects TRBV28 to TRBJ2-1, with D possibly called TRBD1 or TRBD2 (5 bases each). V gave up 5 bases and J gave up 0 bases, with 17 bases separating them. CDR1 and CDR2 (germline): MDHEN, SYDVKM. The CDR3 contains 17 residues. The CDR3 coding sequence is TGTGCCAGCAGTCCGCCCCCAGGGACGGGCTCCTACAATGAGCAGTTCTTC. Its protein is CASSPPPGTGSYNEQFF.

At least ten counts were recorded for this clonotype. The chain has TRBV20-1 and TRBJ2-7; the D is unclear. CDR1 is DFQATT and CDR2 is SNEGSKA in the germline V gene (reference sequence). Trimming stripped 3 bases from V and 0 bases from J, with 9 bases between. The CDR3 loop spans 13 amino acids. The CDR3 loop reads CSASGMSSYEQYF. The CDR3 nucleotides are TGCAGTGCTAGCGGAATGTCCTCCTACGAGCAGTACTTC.

This clonotype has a count of ten or more. J is TRBJ1-1 and V is TRBV7-3; D not resolved. The length of the CDR3 is 12 residues. The germline V gene has CDR1 SGHTA and CDR2 FQGTGA. V lost 5 bases and J lost 12, with 16 bases in between. CDR3 DNA: TGTGCCAGCAGCGATCGCGGGAAACGACCTTTCTTT. It yields the protein CASSDRGKRPFF. Complete variable domain (other parts from reference TRBV7-3 and TRBJ1-1): GAGVSQTPSNKVTEKGKYVELRCDPISGHTALYWYRQSLGQGPEFLIYFQGTGAADDSGLPNDRFFAVRPEGSVSTLKIQRTERGDSAVYLCASSDRGKRPFFGQGTRLTVV.

This clonotype was seen ten or more times. V and J are TRBV29-1 and TRBJ2-1; 12 nucleotides agree with TRBD2. V shed 1 base, J shed 7 bases, and the junction held 2 bases outside the gene matches. Germline CDR1 and CDR2: SQVTM and ANQGSEA. The CDR3 length is 14 residues. The CDR3 DNA reads as TGCAGCGTTGAAGTCACTAGCGGGAGGAATGAGCAGTTCTTC. Its translation: CSVEVTSGRNEQFF.

This clonotype was counted ten times or more. The chain carries TRBV27 and TRBJ2-2; TRBD2 agrees at 12 bases. Germline assignment: CDR1 MNHEY and CDR2 SMNVEV (reference sequence). Trimming removed 6 bases from V and 4 bases from J; junction bases left unmatched: 6. The CDR3 totals 16 residues. The DNA for the CDR3 is TGTGCCAGCAGCATGACTAGCGGGAGTTTCACCGGGGAGCTGTTTTTT. Protein sequence: CASSMTSGSFTGELFF.

This clonotype was seen at least ten times. The rearrangement uses TRBV12-3 or TRBV12-4 and TRBJ2-2; TRBD1 is a possible D gene (6 bases). V was clipped by 2 bases and J by 0 bases, with 10 bases between them. The CDR3 runs to 16 residues. The CDR3 region has the DNA TGTGCCAGCAGTTTAACGCGGACAGCGAACACCGGGGAGCTGTTTTTT. Its translation: CASSLTRTANTGELFF.

This clonotype was detected ten times or more. Written as DNA, the CDR3 is TGTGCCAGTACCCGGGACAGGGCAGGGGGAGACCAGTACTTC. This sequence encodes CASTRDRAGGDQYF. The gene calls are TRBV19 and TRBJ2-5, with 9 bases that match TRBD1. CDR1 and CDR2 (germline): LNHDA, SQIVND (reference sequence). This CDR3 comprises 14 residues. Trimming removed 7 bases from V and 10 bases from J; junction bases left unmatched: 13.

The genes are TRBV6-1 and TRBJ2-5; weak D call: TRBD2 (5 bases). The CDR3 spans 20 residues. CDR1 is MNHNS, CDR2 SASEGT, per germline. With 0 bases removed from V and 0 bases from J, the gap between germline ends came to 23 bases. The CDR3: CASSEALVGAKHQYQETQYF. The CDR3 bases are TGTGCCAGCAGTGAAGCATTGGTGGGAGCCAAACACCAGTACCAAGAGACCCAGTACTTC.